The rows below give T cell receptor beta chains drawn from one sample of a study of Graves' ophthalmopathy and Graves' hyperthyroidism. TCRdb re-analysed the multiplex PCR reads in MiXCR, keeping a single row per CDR3 protein. The sample yields over 500,000 distinct CDR3 sequences, 22% seen once. Sequencing was performed on peripheral blood. These receptors all come from a woman between 18 and 29 years old with stable Graves' hyperthyroidism. Some clones in this sample may be carry-over from other donors' samples. Each CDR3 is given with its conserved first and last residue. A D gene is named only where the DNA matches it firmly. The size of a clone is reported for some rows only, either as once, few or many, or as a class for expanded clones.

D: NA
V: TRBV2
J: TRBJ1-2
size: NA
DNA: TGTGCCAGCAGTGTTTCGAACCTGGACTATGGCTACACCTTC
CDR3: CASSVSNLDYGYTF

D: NA
V: TRBV6-1
J: TRBJ1-5
size: few
DNA: TGTGCCAGCAGTGGGTCAGGGGCCCTCGGGGGTCAGCCCCAGCATTTT
CDR3: CASSGSGALGGQPQHF

D: TRBD1
V: TRBV2
J: TRBJ1-3
size: few
DNA: TGTGCCAGCAGTCCAGTCGTGACAGGGGCGCGCGGAAACACCATATATTTT
CDR3: CASSPVVTGARGNTIYF

D: NA
V: TRBV29-1
J: TRBJ2-7
size: many
DNA: TGCAGCGTTGCTGACAGCCGTAGGGAGCAGTACTTC
CDR3: CSVADSRREQYF

D: TRBD2
V: TRBV7-3
J: TRBJ2-5
size: many
DNA: TGTGCCAGCAGCCCCTGGGGTAGCGGGAGTCTTGAGACCCAGTACTTC
CDR3: CASSPWGSGSLETQYF

D: TRBD1
V: TRBV11-1
J: TRBJ1-2
size: many
DNA: TGTGCCAGCAGCTTCGAATTGAAGGGGGCTTTCTTCCGTGGCTACACCTTC
CDR3: CASSFELKGAFFRGYTF

D: NA
V: TRBV20-1
J: TRBJ1-6
size: many
DNA: TGCAGTGCTAGAGAGATTCAAAATAATTCACCCCTCCACTTT
CDR3: CSAREIQNNSPLHF

D: NA
V: TRBV28
J: TRBJ1-1
size: NA
DNA: TGTGCCAGCAGTTTAGGAGGGTGGACAGCTACTGAAGCTTTCTTT
CDR3: CASSLGGWTATEAFF

D: TRBD1
V: TRBV20-1
J: TRBJ1-1
size: NA
DNA: TGCAGTGCTTTGACGGACAGGATGAACACTGAAGCTTTCTTT
CDR3: CSALTDRMNTEAFF

D: TRBD1
V: TRBV6-5
J: TRBJ1-2
size: NA
DNA: TGTGCCAGCAGTTTCCTGGGACAGACCCCTGGATATGGCTACACCTTC
CDR3: CASSFLGQTPGYGYTF

D: TRBD1
V: TRBV24-1
J: TRBJ2-7
size: NA
DNA: TGTGCCACCAGTGATCCCCGGACAGGGGGCTACGAGCAGTACTTC
CDR3: CATSDPRTGGYEQYF

D: NA
V: TRBV4-1
J: TRBJ1-5
size: few
DNA: TGCGCCAGCAGCCAAGAGGGGAGGGGTACTAGCAATCAGCCCCAGCATTTT
CDR3: CASSQEGRGTSNQPQHF

D: TRBD1
V: TRBV5-6
J: TRBJ1-1
size: few
DNA: TGTGCCAGCAGCCCGGGGGGGGACAGGAACACTGAAGCTTGCTTT
CDR3: CASSPGGDRNTEACF

D: NA
V: TRBV15
J: TRBJ1-2
size: NA
DNA: TGTGCCACCAGCAGAGGACGGGCTTTGACCTTC
CDR3: CATSRGRALTF

D: TRBD2
V: TRBV6-1
J: TRBJ2-7
size: NA
DNA: TGTGCCAGTTACACTAGCGAGTCAACCTACGATCAGTACTTC
CDR3: CASYTSESTYDQYF

D: NA
V: TRBV15
J: TRBJ1-1
size: many
DNA: TGTGCCACCAGCAAACTACAAGGATGGGACACTGAAGCTTTCTTT
CDR3: CATSKLQGWDTEAFF

D: NA
V: TRBV6-1
J: TRBJ2-5
size: many
DNA: TGTGCCAGCAGTCTAGGGGTGGGAGAAGAGACCCAGTACTTC
CDR3: CASSLGVGEETQYF

D: NA
V: TRBV6-1
J: TRBJ1-1
size: NA
DNA: TGTGCCAGCAGGCGAGATATGAACACTGAAGCTTTCTTT
CDR3: CASRRDMNTEAFF

D: NA
V: TRBV20-1
J: TRBJ2-5
size: NA
DNA: TGCAGTGCTATGGCCTACCAAGAGACCCAGTACTTC
CDR3: CSAMAYQETQYF

D: NA
V: TRBV9
J: TRBJ1-1
size: many
DNA: TGTGCCAGCAGCGCACGGGGGGTAGGTGAAGCTTTCTTT
CDR3: CASSARGVGEAFF

D: TRBD2
V: TRBV5-1
J: TRBJ2-5
size: many
DNA: TGCGCCAGCAGCTTCTCTAGCGGACAAGAGACCCAGTACTTC
CDR3: CASSFSSGQETQYF

D: NA
V: TRBV4-2
J: TRBJ1-2
size: many
DNA: TGTGCCAGCAGCCATCAAGGGCCGGACTATGGCTACACCTTC
CDR3: CASSHQGPDYGYTF

D: TRBD1
V: TRBV2
J: TRBJ1-5
size: NA
DNA: TGTGCCAGCAGAGAGGGACAGGGGTTCAATCAGCCCCAGCATTTT
CDR3: CASREGQGFNQPQHF

D: NA
V: TRBV20-1
J: TRBJ1-2
size: many
DNA: TGCAGTGCTAGAGATGGGATCCAGGGAGAGGGCTATGGCTACACCTTC
CDR3: CSARDGIQGEGYGYTF

D: NA
V: TRBV28
J: TRBJ1-1
size: NA
DNA: TGTGCCAGCAGTACCCGACACGGCAACACTGAAGCTTTCTTT
CDR3: CASSTRHGNTEAFF

D: NA
V: TRBV5-6
J: TRBJ2-4
size: few
DNA: TGTGCCAGCAGCTTGGAAACAGGGAATATTAAGTACTTC
CDR3: CASSLETGNIKYF

D: TRBD1
V: TRBV6-5
J: TRBJ1-1
size: many
DNA: TGTGCCAGCAGTTGGGACAGTTTGAACACTGAAGCTTTCTTT
CDR3: CASSWDSLNTEAFF